The present T cell receptor beta chain was sequenced within a study of blood T cell repertoires in COVID-19. This CDR3 is 16 amino acids long. Germline values: CDR1 SGHVS, CDR2 FNYEAQ. V lost 1 base and J lost 0, with 9 bases in between. In the authors' methods: Counts of nucleated cells, estimated from reference gene primer amplification, were obtained. Only in-frame clones appear in the TCRdb table, and some are missing; sequencing was by immunoSEQ multiplex PCR. The V and J calls and clone size are taken from that table; D and trimming were inferred from the DNA. The sample holds some 140,000 clones, around 83% seen once.

The specimen sequenced was peripheral blood. The V gene is TRBV7-6, the J gene TRBJ2-2; possibly TRBD2 for D (5 bases). This TCR came from a woman in her sixties or seventies with acute or convalescent COVID-19. CDR3: CASSLVRGPNTGELFF. CDR3 DNA sequence: TGTGCCAGCAGCTTAGTGCGAGGGCCGAACACCGGGGAGCTGTTTTTT. The full variable domain, with the rest looked up from reference TRBV7-6 and TRBJ2-2, is GAGVSQSPRYKVTKRGQDVALRCDPISGHVSLYWYRQALGQGPEFLTYFNYEAQQDKSGLPNDRFSAERPEGSISTLTIQRTEQRDSAMYRCASSLVRGPNTGELFFGEGSRLTVL.